This T cell receptor beta chain is from a study of blood T cell repertoires in COVID-19. Turning to the study itself: Sites in the United States, Italy and Spain provided acute and convalescent COVID-19 samples. The analysed material was cDNA or gDNA that came from T cells, B-cell-depleted T cells, or PBMCs.

The authors' processing: Amplification of reference gene primers was used by the study to estimate nucleated cell counts. The protocol was immunoSEQ multiplex PCR, while the TCRdb copy is restricted to in-frame clones and leaves out a portion. Clonal size and the V and J genes are those of that table, whereas D and trimming came from the DNA. The top ten clones hold around 1.5% of a sample with roughly 220,000 clones, roughly 82% of them seen once. CDR1 is SGHNT and CDR2 is YENEEA in the germline V gene. Between the trimmed V and J ends, which lost 4 bases and 0 bases, there was a span of 10 bases. The CDR3 is 14 amino acids.

The receptor's source is a middle-aged woman who had recovered from COVID-19. The chain recombines TRBV11-3 with TRBJ2-7; tentative D call: TRBD2 (5 bases). Sequenced: peripheral blood. CDR3: CASSSELVSYEQYF. CDR3 nucleotides: TGTGCCAGCAGCTCGGAACTAGTCTCCTACGAGCAGTACTTC.